This T cell receptor (beta chain) is from a study of beta chain features in type 1 diabetes. Overall study: Sorted cells, some 110 million in number, were examined across all samples.

The entirety of the isolated RNA underwent reverse transcription, so expressed TCRB transcripts were sequenced. Repertoires were generated with immunoSEQ multiplex PCR, while TCRdb's copy carries only in-frame clones and drops some. The table includes roughly 14,000 clones, around three fifths detected once. Purities in excess of 98% were seen in all sorted populations. This CDR3 is built from 13 residues. J lost 7 bases, V lost 2 bases, and 2 bases had no gene match. The germline CDR1 and CDR2 sequences are KGHSH and LQKENI. This clone appeared a few times. Its antigen is unidentified. Study-wide points: A potential influence of HLA type upon TCRB rearrangement remained unresolved herein. Insertion counts at VDJ junctions were lower in type 1 diabetes patients, who also showed more deletions there. There was a moderate but significant shortening of TCRB CDR3s in all four CD4+ subsets of Type 1 diabetes patients.

The J gene is TRBJ1-1, the V gene TRBV18, with TRBD1 matching over 9 bases. The sequence came from a woman between 18 and 30 years old with type 1 diabetes. Sample: stem cell memory CD4+ T cells from blood. The CDR3 loop reads CASSPGTGREAFF. CDR3 DNA sequence: TGTGCCAGCTCACCAGGGACAGGGCGTGAAGCTTTCTTT.